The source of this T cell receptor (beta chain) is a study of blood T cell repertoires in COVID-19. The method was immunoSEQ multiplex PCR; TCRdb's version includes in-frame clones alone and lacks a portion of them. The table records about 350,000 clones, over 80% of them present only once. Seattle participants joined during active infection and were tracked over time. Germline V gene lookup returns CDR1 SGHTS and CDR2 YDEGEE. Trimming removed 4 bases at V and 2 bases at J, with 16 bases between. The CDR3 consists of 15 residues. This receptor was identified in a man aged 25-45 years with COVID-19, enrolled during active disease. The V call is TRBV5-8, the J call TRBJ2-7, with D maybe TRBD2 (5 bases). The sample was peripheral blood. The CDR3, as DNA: TGTGCCAGCAGCCCGGGGAACCCGGCGGCCTACGAGCAGTACTTC. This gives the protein CASSPGNPAAYEQYF.